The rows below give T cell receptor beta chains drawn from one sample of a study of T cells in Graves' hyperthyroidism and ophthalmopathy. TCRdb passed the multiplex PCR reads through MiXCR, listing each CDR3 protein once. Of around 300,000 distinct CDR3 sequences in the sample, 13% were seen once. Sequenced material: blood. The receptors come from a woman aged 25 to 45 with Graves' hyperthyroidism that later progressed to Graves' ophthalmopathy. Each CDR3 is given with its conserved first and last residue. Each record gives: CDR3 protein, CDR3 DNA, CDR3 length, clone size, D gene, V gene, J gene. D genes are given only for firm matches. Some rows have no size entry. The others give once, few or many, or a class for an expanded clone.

cdr3_aa: CAIAPGDREYLTEAFF
cdr3_nt: TGTGCCATCGCTCCTGGGGACAGGGAGTATCTCACTGAAGCTTTCTTT
cdr3_length: 16
clone_size: many
d_call: TRBD1
v_call: TRBV10-3
j_call: TRBJ1-1

cdr3_aa: CASSQGQAYMNTEAFF
cdr3_nt: TGCGCCAGCAGCCAAGGGCAGGCCTACATGAACACTGAAGCTTTCTTT
cdr3_length: 16
clone_size: many
d_call: .
v_call: TRBV4-3
j_call: TRBJ1-1

cdr3_aa: CAWSIGANVLTF
cdr3_nt: TGTGCCTGGAGTATTGGGGCCAACGTCCTGACTTTC
cdr3_length: 12
clone_size: many
d_call: .
v_call: TRBV30
j_call: TRBJ2-6

cdr3_aa: CASSKYNRGGDTQYF
cdr3_nt: TGCGCCAGCAGCAAATACAACAGGGGTGGAGATACGCAGTATTTT
cdr3_length: 15
clone_size: .
d_call: TRBD1
v_call: TRBV5-1
j_call: TRBJ2-3

cdr3_aa: CASSQTSGYYEQYF
cdr3_nt: TGTGCCAGCTCACAGACTAGCGGCTACTACGAGCAGTACTTC
cdr3_length: 14
clone_size: many
d_call: TRBD2
v_call: TRBV18
j_call: TRBJ2-7

cdr3_aa: CAWSGQGTEAFF
cdr3_nt: TGTGCCTGGAGTGGACAGGGCACTGAAGCTTTCTTT
cdr3_length: 12
clone_size: many
d_call: TRBD1
v_call: TRBV30
j_call: TRBJ1-1

cdr3_aa: CASSQGQADLFYTQYF
cdr3_nt: TGTGCCAGCAGCCAAGGTCAGGCCGACCTATTTTATACGCAGTATTTT
cdr3_length: 16
clone_size: many
d_call: .
v_call: TRBV3-1
j_call: TRBJ2-3

cdr3_aa: CASSLAGLQTNEKLFF
cdr3_nt: TGTGCCAGCAGTTTAGCAGGGCTACAAACTAATGAAAAACTGTTTTTT
cdr3_length: 16
clone_size: .
d_call: .
v_call: TRBV12-3/TRBV12-4
j_call: TRBJ1-4

cdr3_aa: CASSWEGGTSSGNTIYF
cdr3_nt: TGTGCCAGCAGCTGGGAAGGGGGCACCAGCTCTGGAAACACCATATATTTT
cdr3_length: 17
clone_size: few
d_call: TRBD1
v_call: TRBV6-1
j_call: TRBJ1-3

cdr3_aa: CASSYSLGGGLNTGELFF
cdr3_nt: TGTGCCAGCAGTTACTCGTTGGGGGGAGGTTTGAACACCGGGGAGCTGTTTTTT
cdr3_length: 18
clone_size: .
d_call: .
v_call: TRBV6-2/TRBV6-3
j_call: TRBJ2-2

cdr3_aa: CATSTWGSSEKLFF
cdr3_nt: TGTGCCACCTCGACGTGGGGGAGTAGTGAAAAACTGTTTTTT
cdr3_length: 14
clone_size: many
d_call: .
v_call: TRBV15
j_call: TRBJ1-4

cdr3_aa: CASSLGRGHSYEQYF
cdr3_nt: TGCGCCAGCAGCTTGGGCAGGGGCCACTCCTACGAGCAGTACTTC
cdr3_length: 15
clone_size: .
d_call: .
v_call: TRBV5-1
j_call: TRBJ2-7

cdr3_aa: CASGGRLDDEQFF
cdr3_nt: TGTGCCAGCGGCGGGAGACTAGACGATGAGCAGTTCTTC
cdr3_length: 13
clone_size: many
d_call: TRBD2
v_call: TRBV28
j_call: TRBJ2-1

cdr3_aa: CASSQQIQGDTQYF
cdr3_nt: TGCGCCAGCAGCCAACAAATACAGGGAGATACGCAGTATTTT
cdr3_length: 14
clone_size: .
d_call: .
v_call: TRBV4-3
j_call: TRBJ2-3

cdr3_aa: CATSSGTVGNTIYF
cdr3_nt: TGTGCCACCAGCAGCGGGACAGTGGGAAACACCATATATTTT
cdr3_length: 14
clone_size: many
d_call: TRBD1
v_call: TRBV15
j_call: TRBJ1-3

cdr3_aa: CSARDRHGASYEQYF
cdr3_nt: TGCAGTGCTAGAGATCGCCACGGGGCTTCCTACGAGCAGTACTTC
cdr3_length: 15
clone_size: many
d_call: .
v_call: TRBV20-1
j_call: TRBJ2-7

cdr3_aa: CSGLQGVKTQYF
cdr3_nt: TGCAGCGGACTACAGGGGGTGAAGACCCAGTACTTC
cdr3_length: 12
clone_size: .
d_call: TRBD1
v_call: TRBV29-1
j_call: TRBJ2-5

cdr3_aa: CASSPRGSAIETQYF
cdr3_nt: TGTGCCAGCAGCCCCCGGGGTAGCGCCATAGAGACCCAGTACTTC
cdr3_length: 15
clone_size: many
d_call: .
v_call: TRBV9
j_call: TRBJ2-5

cdr3_aa: CASSPAPQLNQPQHF
cdr3_nt: TGTGCCAGCTCACCTGCCCCACAGCTGAATCAGCCCCAGCATTTT
cdr3_length: 15
clone_size: many
d_call: .
v_call: TRBV18
j_call: TRBJ1-5

cdr3_aa: CASSTPGQGKYGYTF
cdr3_nt: TGTGCCAGCAGCACACCGGGACAGGGGAAGTATGGCTACACCTTC
cdr3_length: 15
clone_size: .
d_call: TRBD1
v_call: TRBV7-3
j_call: TRBJ1-2

cdr3_aa: CAWSRSGLAGVNPGEEFF
cdr3_nt: TGTGCCTGGAGTAGGTCGGGACTAGCGGGAGTTAACCCCGGGGAGGAGTTCTTC
cdr3_length: 18
clone_size: many
d_call: TRBD2
v_call: TRBV30
j_call: TRBJ2-1

cdr3_aa: CASSQGGGGGYTF
cdr3_nt: TGTGCCAGCAGCCAGGGCGGGGGTGGTGGCTACACCTTC
cdr3_length: 13
clone_size: many
d_call: .
v_call: TRBV7-3
j_call: TRBJ1-2

cdr3_aa: CASGIEGFYEQFF
cdr3_nt: TGTGCCAGCGGTATAGAGGGATTCTATGAGCAGTTCTTC
cdr3_length: 13
clone_size: .
d_call: .
v_call: TRBV28
j_call: TRBJ2-1

cdr3_aa: CSASGQLNEKLFF
cdr3_nt: TGCAGCGCAAGTGGACAGCTTAATGAAAAACTGTTTTTT
cdr3_length: 13
clone_size: .
d_call: .
v_call: TRBV29-1
j_call: TRBJ1-4

cdr3_aa: CSATFMGGTEAFF
cdr3_nt: TGCAGTGCTACCTTTATGGGCGGAACTGAAGCTTTCTTT
cdr3_length: 13
clone_size: many
d_call: .
v_call: TRBV20-1
j_call: TRBJ1-1

cdr3_aa: CASSRPDRGDEKLFF
cdr3_nt: TGTGCCAGCAGCCGCCCGGACAGGGGAGATGAAAAACTGTTTTTT
cdr3_length: 15
clone_size: .
d_call: TRBD1
v_call: TRBV7-9
j_call: TRBJ1-4

cdr3_aa: CASSVDSYNQPQHF
cdr3_nt: TGTGCCAGTAGTGTCGACAGCTACAATCAGCCCCAGCATTTT
cdr3_length: 14
clone_size: .
d_call: .
v_call: TRBV19
j_call: TRBJ1-5

cdr3_aa: CASSRGSNTYEQYF
cdr3_nt: TGTGCCAGCTCGCGGGGGTCGAATACCTACGAGCAGTACTTC
cdr3_length: 14
clone_size: many
d_call: TRBD2
v_call: TRBV9
j_call: TRBJ2-7

cdr3_aa: CASSDGTAYEQYF
cdr3_nt: TGTGCCAGCAGCGACGGGACAGCTTACGAGCAGTACTTC
cdr3_length: 13
clone_size: many
d_call: TRBD1
v_call: TRBV7-8
j_call: TRBJ2-7

cdr3_aa: CASSQLTGLNIQYF
cdr3_nt: TGTGCCAGCAGCCAACTTACAGGGTTAAACATTCAGTACTTC
cdr3_length: 14
clone_size: .
d_call: .
v_call: TRBV14
j_call: TRBJ2-4

cdr3_aa: CASSPGTDLAYEQYF
cdr3_nt: TGCGCCAGCAGCCCAGGGACAGATCTAGCCTACGAGCAGTACTTC
cdr3_length: 15
clone_size: many
d_call: TRBD1
v_call: TRBV4-1
j_call: TRBJ2-7

cdr3_aa: CASSSPNGEQFF
cdr3_nt: TGTGCCAGCAGCTCGCCAAATGGTGAGCAGTTCTTC
cdr3_length: 12
clone_size: .
d_call: .
v_call: TRBV7-2
j_call: TRBJ2-1

cdr3_aa: CASSLGSLGGADTQYF
cdr3_nt: TGCGCCAGCAGCTTGGGCAGTCTGGGGGGCGCAGATACGCAGTATTTT
cdr3_length: 16
clone_size: many
d_call: .
v_call: TRBV5-1
j_call: TRBJ2-3

cdr3_aa: CSVVGANVLTF
cdr3_nt: TGCAGCGTTGTCGGGGCCAACGTCCTGACTTTC
cdr3_length: 11
clone_size: many
d_call: .
v_call: TRBV29-1
j_call: TRBJ2-6

cdr3_aa: CASSMGPNTEAFF
cdr3_nt: TGTGCCAGTAGTATGGGGCCGAACACTGAAGCTTTCTTT
cdr3_length: 13
clone_size: few
d_call: .
v_call: TRBV19
j_call: TRBJ1-1

cdr3_aa: CASSPNVARRPGNTIYF
cdr3_nt: TGTGCCAGCAGCCCCAATGTCGCAAGACGTCCAGGAAACACCATATATTTT
cdr3_length: 17
clone_size: few
d_call: .
v_call: TRBV6-1
j_call: TRBJ1-3

cdr3_aa: CASSLGLGGTDTQYF
cdr3_nt: TGCGCCAGCAGCTTGGGGCTGGGAGGTACAGATACGCAGTATTTT
cdr3_length: 15
clone_size: .
d_call: .
v_call: TRBV5-1
j_call: TRBJ2-3